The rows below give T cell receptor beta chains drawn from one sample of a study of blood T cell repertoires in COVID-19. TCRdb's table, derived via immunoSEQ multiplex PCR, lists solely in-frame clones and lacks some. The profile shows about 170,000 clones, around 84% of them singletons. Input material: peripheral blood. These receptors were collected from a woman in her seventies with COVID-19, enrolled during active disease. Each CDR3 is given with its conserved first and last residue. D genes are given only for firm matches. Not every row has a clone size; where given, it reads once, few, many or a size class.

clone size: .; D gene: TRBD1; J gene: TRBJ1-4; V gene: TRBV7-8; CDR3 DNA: TGTGCCAGCAGCGTGTCAGGGGGTTGGAATGAAAAACTGTTTTTT; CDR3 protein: CASSVSGGWNEKLFF
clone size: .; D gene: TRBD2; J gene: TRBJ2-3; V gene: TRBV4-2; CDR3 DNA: TGTGCCAGCAGCGGAGGTCAGCGGGGTCTATCGGATACGCAGTATTTT; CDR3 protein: CASSGGQRGLSDTQYF
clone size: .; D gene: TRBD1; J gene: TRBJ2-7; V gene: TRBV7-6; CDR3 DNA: TGTGCCAGCAGCTTATACAGGGGAGCAACCTACGAGCAGTACTTC; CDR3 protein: CASSLYRGATYEQYF
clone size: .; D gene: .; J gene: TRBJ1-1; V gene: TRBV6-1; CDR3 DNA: TGTGCCAGCAGTGAAAGTGGGGCGCGGTTCGAAGGCGCTGAAGCTTTCTTT; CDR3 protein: CASSESGARFEGAEAFF
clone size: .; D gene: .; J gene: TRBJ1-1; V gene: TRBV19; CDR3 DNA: TGTGCCAGTAGTATAGGGACAGTCGGGAGGGAAGCTTTCTTT; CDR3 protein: CASSIGTVGREAFF
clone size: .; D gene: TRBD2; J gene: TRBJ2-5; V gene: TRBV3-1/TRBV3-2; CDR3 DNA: TGTGCCAGCAGCCAAGGGACTAGCGGGGAAGAGACCCAGTACTTC; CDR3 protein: CASSQGTSGEETQYF
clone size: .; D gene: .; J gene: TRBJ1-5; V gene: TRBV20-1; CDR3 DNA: TGCAGTGCTAGTCCCGATGAGGTGTTGCGGCCCCAGCATTTT; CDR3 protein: CSASPDEVLRPQHF
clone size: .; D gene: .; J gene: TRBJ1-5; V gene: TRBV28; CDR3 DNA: TGTGCCAGCAGACAGTCTTATCAGCCCCAGCATTTT; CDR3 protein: CASRQSYQPQHF
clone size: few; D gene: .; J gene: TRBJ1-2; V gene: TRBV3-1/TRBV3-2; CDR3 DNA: TGTGCCAGCAGCCAAGTGAGGGAATCAGGCTACACCTTC; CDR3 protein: CASSQVRESGYTF
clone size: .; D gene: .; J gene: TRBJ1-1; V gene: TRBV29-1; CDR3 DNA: TGCAGCGTTGGATGGGCGAACACTGAAGCTTTCTTT; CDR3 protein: CSVGWANTEAFF